This T cell receptor beta chain comes out of a study of spatial heterogeneity in lung cancer. Study overall: Alpha-chain sequences were consistently detected less often than beta-chain sequences. Matched bulk RNA-seq yielded a T cell module score, and TCR transcript counts in tumor regions correlated strongly with that score. Averaged across combinations, each unique TCR and UMI pairing appeared more than ten times in raw reads, which were uncorrected.

This clonotype was observed at least ten times. Its specificity is unknown. Since the library was made to target alpha chains, this beta chain is a stray read and its abundance is not meaningful. Time point indicated: sample taken at primary tumor resection. The donors, roughly 70 patients with untreated early-stage non-small cell lung cancer, provided the samples. The V end lost 6 bases, the J end lost 2 bases, and 12 bases lay between the germline ends. Looked up from germline, CDR1 is MNHEY and CDR2 is SMNVEV (reference sequence). There are 14 residues in the CDR3. TCRdb re-called the 5' RACE reads through MiXCR, storing one row per CDR3 protein. The sample contains about 11,000 distinct CDR3 sequences, 4% to 6.5% of which appear only once. General study findings and limits: Counts that tracked tumor mutation counts were those of expanded intratumoral alpha and beta TCRs.

The gene calls are TRBV27 and TRBJ2-3; D remains ambiguous. The TCR was taken from a male donor with early-stage non-small cell lung cancer. The starting material was lung tumor tissue, obtained at surgery. The CDR3 sequence is CASRYTWLTDTQYF. In DNA form, the CDR3 reads TGTGCCAGCAGATACACATGGCTCACAGATACGCAGTATTTT.